Following are 25 T cell receptor beta chains from one sample sequenced in a study of type 1 regulatory T cells. Their antigen targets remain unknown. MiXCR, applied by TCRdb to the reads, yields one record per CDR3 protein. The sample contains about 23,000 distinct CDR3 sequences, around 43% of which appear only once. The sample was cultured T cells, either the whole culture or a sorted T cell fraction (not recorded which). The receptors shown here come from a human donor in good health.

There are a few counts of this clonotype. The chain links TRBV11-3 to TRBJ2-5, with unresolved D. Trimming cost V 4 bases and J 5 bases, with 8 bases left between them. Germline CDR1 and CDR2: SGHNT and YENEEA. The CDR3 covers 12 residues. DNA for the CDR3: TGTGCCAGCAGCTCCGCATGGGAGACCCAGTACTTC. This encodes CASSSAWETQYF.

A single count supports this clonotype. The chain employs TRBV28 and TRBJ2-7; the match to TRBD2 covers 7 bases. Germline V lookup: CDR1 MDHEN, CDR2 SYDVKM. The J segment lost 6 bases and the V segment lost 4 bases, leaving 6 bases of the junction unmatched. This CDR3 is built from 13 residues. CDR3 sequence reads: CASSSSGVGEQYF. CDR3 nucleotide sequence: TGTGCCAGCAGTTCCAGCGGGGTCGGCGAGCAGTACTTC.

This clonotype was seen only once. The chain uses TRBV9 and TRBJ2-3; weak D call: TRBD1 (6 bases). The CDR3 is 15 amino acids. The germline V and J ends were trimmed by 1 base and 2 bases, with 11 bases remaining between them. In germline, CDR1 is SGDLS, CDR2 YYNGEE. CDR3 in amino acids: CASSVKGHPTDTQYF. The CDR3 coding sequence is TGTGCCAGCAGCGTAAAGGGACACCCCACAGATACGCAGTATTTT.

In this sample, this clonotype turned up a few times. The V and J genes are TRBV5-4 and TRBJ1-3, with D unresolved. CDR3 length: 15 residues. Germline V gives CDR1 SGHNT, CDR2 YYREEE (reference sequence). Trimming took off 0 bases at V and 4 bases at J, with 11 bases between the two ends. The CDR3 is CASSLAGVSGNTIYF. CDR3 in DNA: TGTGCCAGCAGCTTGGCCGGGGTGTCCGGAAACACCATATATTTT.

The chain combines TRBV4-1 with TRBJ2-5; 13 nucleotides line up with TRBD2. The CDR3 runs 20 residues. J was trimmed by 3 bases and V by 5 bases; bases with no gene match: 18. Germline CDR1 reads MGHRA; CDR2 reads YSYEKL. The CDR3 loop is CASSTPRARTSGGEEETQYF. The CDR3 DNA sequence: TGCGCCAGCAGCACCCCCCGGGCTAGGACTAGCGGGGGTGAAGAAGAGACCCAGTACTTC.

This sequence joins TRBV6-1 and TRBJ2-2; 10 bases are shared with TRBD2. This CDR3 is built from 15 residues. Germline CDR1 and CDR2: MNHNS and SASEGT. J lost 2 bases, V lost 5 bases, and 2 bases had no gene match. The DNA of the CDR3 is TGTGCCAGCAGTAGCGGGGGGGGAAACACCGGGGAGCTGTTTTTT. It translates to CASSSGGGNTGELFF.

This clonotype came up a few times. The V and J genes are TRBV30 and TRBJ1-6; a possible D gene is TRBD1 (6 bases). CDR3 length: 16 amino acids. Trimming took 6 bases from V and 8 from J, leaving 23 bases between them. Per the germline V gene, CDR1 is GTSNPN and CDR2 is SVGIG (reference sequence). The CDR3 sequence: CACSPPRGWLDSPLHF. CDR3 bases: TGTGCCTGTTCACCCCCCAGGGGCTGGCTTGATTCACCCCTCCACTTT.

The chain uses TRBV6-5 and TRBJ1-1, with D tentatively TRBD1 (6 bases). The germline gives CDR1 MNHEY, CDR2 SVGAGI. The CDR3 extends over 14 amino acids. V dropped 6 bases and J dropped 3 bases, with 14 bases sitting between them. The CDR3 spells CASRPFQGYTEAFF. The CDR3, as DNA: TGTGCCAGCAGGCCGTTCCAGGGGTACACTGAAGCTTTCTTT.

This clonotype showed up just a few times. The genes are TRBV24-1 and TRBJ2-1; D perhaps matches TRBD1 (5 bases). Trimming removed 6 bases from V and 6 bases from J, with 17 bases in between. The germline V gene has CDR1 KGHDR and CDR2 SFDVKD. The CDR3 runs 15 residues. The CDR3 sequence is CATSSGQLVGNEQFF. In DNA, the CDR3 is TGTGCCACCAGTAGTGGACAACTTGTCGGCAATGAGCAGTTCTTC.

This clonotype was observed a few times. The genes are TRBV7-2 and TRBJ1-1; D is unclear. This CDR3 is built from 13 residues. Germline V gives CDR1 SGHTA, CDR2 FQGNSA. The V end lost 4 bases, the J end lost 3 bases, and 9 bases lay between the germline ends. The CDR3 region has the DNA TGTGCCAGCAGCTCACGTATGGACACTGAAGCTTTCTTT. Translated: CASSSRMDTEAFF. Supplemented by reference TRBV7-2 and TRBJ1-1, the full variable domain reads GAGVSQSPSNKVTEKGKDVELRCDPISGHTALYWYRQSLGQGLEFLIYFQGNSAPDKSGLPSDRFSAERTGGSVSTLTIQRTQQEDSAVYLCASSSRMDTEAFFGQGTRLTVV.

This clonotype is categorized as medium-sized. The genes are TRBV7-2 and TRBJ2-5; 10 nucleotides align to TRBD2. V lost 2 bases, J lost 5 bases, and 8 bases stayed unmatched. CDR1 and CDR2 from the germline V gene are SGHTA and FQGNSA. The CDR3 has 16 amino acids. The CDR3 region is CASSLSASGGGETQYF. The CDR3 nucleotides are TGTGCCAGCAGCTTATCGGCTAGCGGGGGTGGGGAGACCCAGTACTTC. The whole variable domain, remainder taken from reference TRBV7-2 and TRBJ2-5, is GAGVSQSPSNKVTEKGKDVELRCDPISGHTALYWYRQSLGQGLEFLIYFQGNSAPDKSGLPSDRFSAERTGGSVSTLTIQRTQQEDSAVYLCASSLSASGGGETQYFGPGTRLLVL.

This clonotype was seen a few times. The rearrangement links TRBV6-7 to TRBJ1-5; tentatively, D is TRBD1 (5 bases). TRBV6-7 is given ORF status, its function remaining uncertain. Deletions cut 6 bases from V and 6 bases from J, with 18 bases between. The CDR3 extends over 15 amino acids. The CDR3 nucleotides read TGTGCCAGCAGGATACTGACAGTCTATGGTCAGCCCCAGCATTTT. Its translation: CASRILTVYGQPQHF.

The chain carries TRBV18 and TRBJ2-7; TRBD2 matches 7 bases. CDR1 is KGHSH, CDR2 LQKENI, per germline. The V segment lost 3 bases and the J segment 3 bases; nucleotides outside the gene matches: 11. The CDR3 loop spans 16 amino acids. The CDR3 spells CASSPSAGPISYEQYF. The CDR3 DNA is TGTGCCAGCTCACCGTCAGCGGGGCCTATAAGCTACGAGCAGTACTTC.

This clonotype was seen only a few times. This chain uses TRBV7-2 with TRBJ2-1, with a tentative D call TRBD2 (7 bases). The CDR3 totals 16 residues. The germline CDR1 and CDR2 sequences are SGHTA and FQGNSA. V lost 0 bases to trimming and J lost 1 base, with 10 bases between them. The CDR3 loop is CASSLAGGRSYNEQFF. The CDR3 DNA sequence: TGTGCCAGCAGCTTAGCGGGGGGGCGGTCCTACAATGAGCAGTTCTTC.

Only a few counts were recorded for this clonotype. The rearrangement links TRBV12-3 or TRBV12-4 to TRBJ2-7; the D gene is possibly TRBD2 (6 bases). CDR3 length: 15 amino acids. V lost 3 bases to trimming and J lost 6 bases, with 18 bases between them. CDR3 DNA sequence: TGTGCCAGCAGTTTCGGGACTGGTGTCGTTGGCGAGCAGTACTTC. It encodes CASSFGTGVVGEQYF.

By sample fraction, this clonotype is medium-sized (0.01 to 0.1%). CDR3 DNA sequence: TGCAGCGTCGCCACGACCGGGACAGGGGTAGGGACCCAGTACTTC. Translating gives CSVATTGTGVGTQYF. J is TRBJ2-5 and V is TRBV29-1; 10 nucleotides match TRBD1. CDR1 is SQVTM, CDR2 ANQGSEA, per germline. V gave up 6 bases and J gave up 7 bases; unmatched junction bases: 14. The CDR3 has 15 amino acids.

This chain uses TRBV18 with TRBJ1-1; no clear D gene. Trimming stripped 1 base from V and 3 bases from J, with 6 bases between. CDR3 length equals 13 residues. Per germline, CDR1 KGHSH and CDR2 LQKENI. The CDR3 loop reads CASSPLKDTEAFF. The CDR3 region has the DNA TGTGCCAGCTCACCACTCAAGGACACTGAAGCTTTCTTT.

This chain uses TRBV6-2 or TRBV6-3 with TRBJ2-2, with 9 bases aligning to TRBD2. CDR1 MNHEY and CDR2 SVGEGT come from the germline V gene. Trimming cost V 4 bases and J 7 bases; bases outside gene matches: 7. CDR3 size: 15 residues. The CDR3 sequence: CASSLRGGDFGELFF. DNA for the CDR3: TGTGCCAGCAGTTTGCGGGGGGGCGATTTCGGGGAGCTGTTTTTT.

This clonotype is medium-sized in the sample. CDR3 bases: TGCGCCAGCAGCCCTAGCGGGGGCCTTTACAATGAGCAGTTCTTC. Amino acid sequence: CASSPSGGLYNEQFF. The chain is built from TRBV5-1 and TRBJ2-1; 10 bases fit TRBD2. V was clipped by 4 bases and J by 4 bases; unmatched bases: 5. CDR1 and CDR2 (germline): SGHRS, YFSETQ. The CDR3 runs 15 residues.

V and J are TRBV11-1 and TRBJ1-2, with D tentatively TRBD1 (5 bases). Germline V gene data show CDR1 as SGHAT and CDR2 as FQDESV (reference sequence). V was trimmed by 5 bases and J by 2 bases, leaving 12 bases between them. The CDR3 loop spans 14 amino acids. The CDR3 loop reads CASSHRDGNYGYTF. CDR3 DNA sequence: TGTGCCAGCAGCCACCGGGACGGCAACTATGGCTACACCTTC. The full variable domain, rest sourced from reference TRBV11-1 and TRBJ1-2, is EAEVAQSPRYKITEKSQAVAFWCDPISGHATLYWYRQILGQGPELLVQFQDESVVDDSQLPKDRFSAERLKGVDSTLKIQPAELGDSAMYLCASSHRDGNYGYTFGSGTRLTVV.

This clonotype was seen just once. V and J are TRBV5-8 and TRBJ2-1; 9 nucleotides agree with TRBD2. There are 14 residues in the CDR3. Germline CDR1 and CDR2: SGHTS and YDEGEE. V shed 6 bases and J 4 bases; nucleotides not matched to a gene: 5. CDR3 region: CASMRGGTYNEQFF. CDR3 bases: TGTGCCAGCATGCGGGGGGGGACGTACAATGAGCAGTTCTTC.

The chain links TRBV13 to TRBJ2-5, with unresolved D. Germline V lookup: CDR1 PRHDT, CDR2 FYEKMQ (reference sequence). The CDR3 has 12 amino acids. V was cut by 2 bases and J by 4 bases, with 5 bases left in between. CDR3 nucleotide sequence: TGTGCCAGCAGCTTAAACGGAGAGACCCAGTACTTC. Amino acid sequence: CASSLNGETQYF.

By sample fraction, this clonotype is medium-sized (0.01 to 0.1%). The V gene is TRBV15, the J gene TRBJ2-3; 11 nucleotides line up with TRBD2. Trimming took 3 bases from V and 3 from J; bases not matched to a gene: 5. Germline CDR1 LNHNV, CDR2 YYDKDF (reference sequence). The length of the CDR3 is 16 residues. This chain's CDR3 is CATSRPLAGGTDTQYF. For the CDR3, the DNA is TGTGCCACCAGCAGGCCTTTAGCGGGGGGGACAGATACGCAGTATTTT.

This clonotype ranks as medium-sized. The chain joins TRBV4-2 to TRBJ1-1; 8 nucleotides align to TRBD1. The CDR3 is made up of 16 amino acids. Germline V lookup: CDR1 LGHNA, CDR2 YNFKEQ. With V trimmed by 2 bases and J by 1 base, 6 bases remained unmatched. As DNA, the CDR3 is TGTGCCAGCAGCCAAACCCACGGGACAGGGAACACTGAAGCTTTCTTT. Its translation is CASSQTHGTGNTEAFF.

This chain links TRBV3-1 with TRBJ2-5; 8 nucleotides match TRBD2. CDR3 size: 17 residues. V lost 0 bases and J lost 4; bases outside the gene matches: 10. CDR1 is LGHDT and CDR2 is YNNKEL in the germline V gene (reference sequence). The CDR3, as DNA: TGTGCCAGCAGCCAAGACCGCTCTGGCGGGGGGTCAGAGACCCAGTACTTC. It translates to CASSQDRSGGGSETQYF.